These 3 T cell receptor beta chains came from one sample sequenced in a study of blood T cell repertoires in COVID-19. TCRdb's table, derived via immunoSEQ multiplex PCR, lists solely in-frame clones and lacks some. The sample consists of about 16,000 clones, about 85% of them appearing once. Sequencing used peripheral blood. These receptor sequences come from a human donor in a cohort sampled during active COVID-19.

J is TRBJ1-2 and V is TRBV10-3, with unresolved D. In germline, CDR1 is ENHRY, CDR2 SYGVKD. V was clipped by 4 bases and J by 8 bases, with 11 bases between them. This CDR3 region has 12 residues. Here the CDR3 reads CAISVGAEGYTF. The CDR3 nucleotides read TGTGCCATCAGTGTGGGAGCGGAAGGCTACACCTTC.

The J gene is TRBJ2-3, the V gene TRBV7-9, with 8 bases identical to TRBD2. The CDR3 is made up of 15 amino acids. Germline V gene sequence: CDR1 SEHNR, CDR2 FQNEAQ (reference sequence). Germline trimming cut 1 base from V and 4 bases from J; bases unmatched to any gene: 4. The DNA of the CDR3 is TGTGCCAGCAGCTTAGGAGGTAGCGGGGCAGATACGCAGTATTTT. This encodes CASSLGGSGADTQYF.

The chain couples TRBV14 to TRBJ1-2; a weak D match, TRBD1 (6 bases). Germline assignment: CDR1 SGHDN and CDR2 FVKESK. This CDR3 contains 16 residues. The germline V and J ends were trimmed by 0 bases and 6 bases, with 17 bases remaining between them. The CDR3 loop reads CASSQDKRGGRDGYTF. CDR3 nucleotides: TGTGCCAGCAGCCAAGATAAGAGGGGGGGGCGAGATGGCTACACCTTC.